Reported below is one T cell receptor (beta chain). This sample is part of a study of blood T cell repertoires in COVID-19. V was shortened by 6 bases and J by 4 bases, with 13 bases between the two germline ends. The CDR3 spans 14 residues. Germline assignment: CDR1 SNHLY and CDR2 FYNNEI. Assay used: immunoSEQ multiplex PCR; TCRdb lists only in-frame clones, some missing. The data hold 250,000 to 300,000 clones, with 81% observed a single time. The gene calls are TRBV2 and TRBJ1-5; D not resolved. The receptor comes from a woman in her fifties or sixties with active or convalescent COVID-19. Sequenced: peripheral blood. As DNA, the CDR3 is TGTGCCAGCAGGTCATGGAGGGTTAATCAGCCCCAGCATTTT. This encodes CASRSWRVNQPQHF.